This TCR beta chain is from a study of identical twins. Trimming at V came to 7 bases and at J to 2 bases, leaving 12 bases not matched to a gene. The germline V gene has CDR1 DFQATT and CDR2 SNEGSKA (reference sequence). The CDR3 sequence is 15 residues long. This clonotype came up a few times. The authors used template switching to add a universal primer site and gave cDNA unique molecular identifiers. TCRdb redid the calling of the 5' RACE reads with MiXCR, one entry per CDR3 protein. The sample holds hundreds of thousands of distinct CDR3 sequences; approximately 24% are singletons and the top ten take about 2.9%. A further study also used this sample, focusing on T cells expressing NK-cell markers.

Sequencing used CD4+ T cells sorted from blood. The TCR sequence derives from a woman aged 18-29 years in good health. V and J are TRBV20-1 and TRBJ2-3; 7 nucleotides agree with TRBD2. CDR3: CSGAQASGLTDTQYF. The CDR3 DNA sequence: TGCAGTGGGGCTCAGGCTAGCGGACTCACAGATACGCAGTATTTT.